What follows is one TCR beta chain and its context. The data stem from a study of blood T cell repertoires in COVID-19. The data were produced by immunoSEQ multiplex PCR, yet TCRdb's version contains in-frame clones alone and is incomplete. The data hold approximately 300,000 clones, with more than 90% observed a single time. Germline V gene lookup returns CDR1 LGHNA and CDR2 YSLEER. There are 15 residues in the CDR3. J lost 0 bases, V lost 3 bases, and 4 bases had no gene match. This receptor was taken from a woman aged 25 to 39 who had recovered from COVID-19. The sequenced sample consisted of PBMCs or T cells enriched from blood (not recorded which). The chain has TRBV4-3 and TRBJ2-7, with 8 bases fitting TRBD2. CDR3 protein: CASSQEAGVSYEQYF. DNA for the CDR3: TGCGCCAGCAGCCAGGAAGCGGGAGTCTCCTACGAGCAGTACTTC.